The entry that follows covers one T cell receptor (beta chain) sequence. Its specificity is not known. PCR amplification relied on 60 Vbeta primers (plus 13 Jbeta primers). Generated by immunoSEQ multiplex PCR, the TCRdb table keeps only in-frame clones and is missing some. The data contain about 99,000 clones, over 75% of them singletons. This record comes from a study of cytomegalovirus exposure and HLA in healthy donors. Study in general: A data release that came early held approximately 85 million unique TCRs from HLA-typed donors.

CDR3 length: 10 residues. The V segment lost 5 bases and the J segment 10 bases; nucleotides outside the gene matches: 0. The germline V gene has CDR1 SGHVS and CDR2 FQNEAQ. General observations from the study: The authors listed approximately 160 TCR beta chains as cytomegalovirus-associated. A previous analysis found most TCR beta V segments productive roughly 87% or roughly 30% of the time. Presence/absence analyses supposed approximately even sequencing depth among donors.

The sequence came from a woman under 30 in good health and CMV-seropositive. V gene TRBV7-8 combines with J gene TRBJ2-3; 7 bases are shared with TRBD2. Sequencing input: PBMCs. CDR3 nucleotides: TGTGCCAGCAGCGGACTAGCGCAGTATTTT. Amino acid sequence: CASSGLAQYF.